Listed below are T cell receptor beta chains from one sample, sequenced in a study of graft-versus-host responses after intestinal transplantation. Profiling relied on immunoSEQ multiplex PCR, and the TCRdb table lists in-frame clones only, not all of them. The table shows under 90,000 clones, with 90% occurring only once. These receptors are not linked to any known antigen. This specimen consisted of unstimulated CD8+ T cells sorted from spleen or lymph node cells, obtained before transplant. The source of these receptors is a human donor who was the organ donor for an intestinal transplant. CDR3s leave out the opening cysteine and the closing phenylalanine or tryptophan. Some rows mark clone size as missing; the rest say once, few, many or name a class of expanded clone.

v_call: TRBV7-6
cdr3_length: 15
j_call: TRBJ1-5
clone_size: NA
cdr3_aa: ASSLAVGPDGNQPQH

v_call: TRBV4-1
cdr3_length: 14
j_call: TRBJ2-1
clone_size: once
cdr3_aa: ASSQKTSGGRGEQF

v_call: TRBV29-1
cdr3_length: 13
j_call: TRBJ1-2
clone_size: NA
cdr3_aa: SVGDRGRSNYGYT

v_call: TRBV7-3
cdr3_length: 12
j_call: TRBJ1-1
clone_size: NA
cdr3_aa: ASSSGTLNTEAF

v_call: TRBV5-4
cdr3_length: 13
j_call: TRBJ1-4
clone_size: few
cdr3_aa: ASSTRTGKNEKLF

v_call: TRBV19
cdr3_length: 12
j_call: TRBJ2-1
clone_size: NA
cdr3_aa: ASSQFGGNNEQF

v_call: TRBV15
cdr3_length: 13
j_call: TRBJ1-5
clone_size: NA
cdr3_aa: ATTLREEGNQPQH

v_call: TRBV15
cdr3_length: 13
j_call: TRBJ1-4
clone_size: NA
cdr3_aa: ATGEAGTSNEKLF

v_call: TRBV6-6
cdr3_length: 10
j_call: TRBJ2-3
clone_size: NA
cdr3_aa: ASQLGHDTQY

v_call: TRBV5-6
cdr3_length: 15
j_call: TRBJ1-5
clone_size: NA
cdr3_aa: ASSLRSGGNLNQPQH

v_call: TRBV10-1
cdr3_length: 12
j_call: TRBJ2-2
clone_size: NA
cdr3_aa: ASSPGAPGGELF

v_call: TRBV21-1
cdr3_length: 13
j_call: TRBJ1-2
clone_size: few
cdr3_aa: ASTPSPTGLEGYT

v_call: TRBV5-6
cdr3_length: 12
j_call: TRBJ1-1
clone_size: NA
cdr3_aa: ASSLWTVNTEAF

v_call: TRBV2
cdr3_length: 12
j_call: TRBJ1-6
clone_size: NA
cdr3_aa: ASHARDYNSPLH

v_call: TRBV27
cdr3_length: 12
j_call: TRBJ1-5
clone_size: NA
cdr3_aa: ASSLSGAVQPQH

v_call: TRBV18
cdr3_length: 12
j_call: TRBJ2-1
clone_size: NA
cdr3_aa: ASSPLNRWNEQF

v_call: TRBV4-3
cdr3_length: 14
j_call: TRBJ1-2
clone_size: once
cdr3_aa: ASSQGPGFLGRGYT

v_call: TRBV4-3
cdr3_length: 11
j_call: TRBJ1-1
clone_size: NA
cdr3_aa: ASSWETGIKAF

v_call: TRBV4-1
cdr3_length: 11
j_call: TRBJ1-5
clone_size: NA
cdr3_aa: ASSHGRRWPQH

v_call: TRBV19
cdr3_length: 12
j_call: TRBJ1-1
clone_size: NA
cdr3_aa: ASSIQGLVSEAF

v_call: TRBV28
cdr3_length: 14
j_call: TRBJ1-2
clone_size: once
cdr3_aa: ASSSIPGQGANGYT

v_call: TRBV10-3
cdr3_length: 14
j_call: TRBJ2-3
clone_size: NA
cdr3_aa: AISGPTSGGTDTQY

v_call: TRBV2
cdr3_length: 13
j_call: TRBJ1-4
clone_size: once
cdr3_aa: ASRDVPGHGEKLF

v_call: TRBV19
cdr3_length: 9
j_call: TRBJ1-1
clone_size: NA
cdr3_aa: ASSGGTLAF

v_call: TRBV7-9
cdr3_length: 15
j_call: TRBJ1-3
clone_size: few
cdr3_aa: ASSLWTDPRHGNTIY

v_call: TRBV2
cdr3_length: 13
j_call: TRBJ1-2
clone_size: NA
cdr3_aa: ASSDQPGYRGGYT

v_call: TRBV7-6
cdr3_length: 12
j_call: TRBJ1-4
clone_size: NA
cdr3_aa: ASSLDRGNEKLF

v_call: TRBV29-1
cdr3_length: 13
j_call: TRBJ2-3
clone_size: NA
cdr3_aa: SVDPSGGRTDTQY

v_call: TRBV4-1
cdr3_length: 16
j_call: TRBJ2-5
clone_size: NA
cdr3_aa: ASSHEAGTSGGRETQY

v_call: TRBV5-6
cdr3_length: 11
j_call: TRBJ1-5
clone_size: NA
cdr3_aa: ASSPEGSQPQH

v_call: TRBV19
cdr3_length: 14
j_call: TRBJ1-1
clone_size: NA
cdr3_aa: ASSIKGPTGLNEAF

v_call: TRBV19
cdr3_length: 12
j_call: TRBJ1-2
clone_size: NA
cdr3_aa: ASSPRDSFHGYT

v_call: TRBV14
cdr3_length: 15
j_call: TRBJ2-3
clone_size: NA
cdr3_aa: ASSQDTMGTSTDTQY

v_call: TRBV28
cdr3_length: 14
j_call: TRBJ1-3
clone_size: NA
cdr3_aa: ASSPPGLGSGNTIY

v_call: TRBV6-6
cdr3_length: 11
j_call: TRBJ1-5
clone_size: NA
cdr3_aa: ASDRGTNQPQH

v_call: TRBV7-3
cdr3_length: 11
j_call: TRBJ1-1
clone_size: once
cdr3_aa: ASSPEGNTEAF

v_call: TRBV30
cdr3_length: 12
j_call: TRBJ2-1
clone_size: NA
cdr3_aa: AWSAGGADNEQF

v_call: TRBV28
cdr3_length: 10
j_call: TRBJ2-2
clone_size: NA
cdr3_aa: ASSQNTGELF

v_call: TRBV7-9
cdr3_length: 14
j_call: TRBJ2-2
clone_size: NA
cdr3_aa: ASSPRDRGNTGELF

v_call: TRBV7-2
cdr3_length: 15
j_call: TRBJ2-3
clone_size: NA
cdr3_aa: ASSSKASGGATDTQY

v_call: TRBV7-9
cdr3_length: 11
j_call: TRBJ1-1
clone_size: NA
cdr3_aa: ASSSGQLIEAF

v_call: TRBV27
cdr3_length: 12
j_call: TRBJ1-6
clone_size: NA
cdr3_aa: ASSLVGSGEPLH

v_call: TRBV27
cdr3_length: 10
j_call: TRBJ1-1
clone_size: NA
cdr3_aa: ASSFRGREAF

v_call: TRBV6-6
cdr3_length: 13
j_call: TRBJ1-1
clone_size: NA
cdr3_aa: ASSLTTGRYTEAF

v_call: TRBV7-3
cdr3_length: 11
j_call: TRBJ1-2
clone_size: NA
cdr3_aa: ASSLMGGEGYT